One T cell receptor (beta chain) is described in this entry. The data were taken from a study of blood T cells in healthy people across ages. Germline CDR1 reads SGDLS; CDR2 reads YYNGEE. The germline V and J ends were trimmed by 7 bases and 8 bases, with 16 bases remaining between them. The CDR3 is 14 residues long. The sample, around 9.9 milliliters of peripheral blood, was drawn from each donor. Alongside a J-beta primer mix, a sample-barcoded 5' primer served in a second PCR lasting roughly 7 to 11 cycles. From the 5' RACE reads, TCRdb called clonotypes with MiXCR, one entry per CDR3 protein. Of over 550,000 distinct CDR3 sequences listed, less than 35% were seen once; the top ten hold 15% to 18%.

The sequenced sample was blood. The J gene is TRBJ1-6, the V gene TRBV9, with D unresolved. This TCR came from a woman of 80 years or more in good health. This CDR3 is CASGQGSSDSPLHF. The CDR3 nucleotides read TGTGCCAGCGGTCAAGGGTCTAGTGATTCACCCCTCCACTTT.